The 27 T cell receptor beta chains below were found in one sample sequenced in a study of memory B cells and T cells in multiple sclerosis. These receptors' targets are unknown. Here immunoSEQ multiplex PCR was the method, and the copy in TCRdb shows in-frame clones only, minus some. The sample lists roughly 45,000 clones; approximately 80% were seen once. Stimulus-free culture yielded autoproliferating CFSE-dim and non-proliferating CFSE-high T cells, each sequenced separately. Pooled replicate wells came from about 5x10^7 CFSE-labeled PBMCs cultured less than 8 days without stimulus. The source material was PBMCs from blood kept in culture. The origin of the receptors is a human donor with multiple sclerosis.

The V and J genes are TRBV4-2 and TRBJ2-5; maybe TRBD1 (5 bases). Per germline, CDR1 LGHNA and CDR2 YNFKEQ. The CDR3 is 14 amino acids. V lost 4 bases and J lost 5, with 14 bases in between. In DNA, the CDR3 is TGTGCCAGCAGCCTCCGAACCCCAGGGGAGACCCAGTACTTC. Its translation: CASSLRTPGETQYF.

To note about this clone: Other nucleotide sequences from this sample produce the same CDR3. The chain joins TRBV28 to TRBJ2-2, with D possibly being TRBD2 (6 bases). The CDR3 has 15 amino acids. Per the germline V gene, CDR1 is MDHEN and CDR2 is SYDVKM. The V end lost 5 bases, the J end lost 0 bases, and 10 bases lay between the germline ends. The CDR3 spells CASSLGGANTGELFF. For the CDR3, the DNA is TGTGCCAGCAGTCTGGGGGGTGCGAACACCGGGGAGCTGTTTTTT.

The chain has TRBV5-1 and TRBJ1-4; 8 bases align to TRBD1. CDR1 and CDR2 from the germline V gene are SGHRS and YFSETQ. The CDR3 extends over 16 amino acids. J was trimmed by 5 bases and V by 2 bases; bases with no gene match: 8. CDR3 residues: CASSFVPGQANEKLFF. The DNA of the CDR3 is TGCGCCAGCAGCTTTGTTCCGGGACAGGCCAATGAAAAACTGTTTTTT.

Written as DNA, the CDR3 is TGTGCCAGCAGTTTACAGTGGAACACTGAAGCTTTCTTT. Residues: CASSLQWNTEAFF. This sequence joins TRBV6-5 and TRBJ1-1; no clear D. V shed 4 bases and J shed 1 base, with 7 bases lying between them. The CDR3 has 13 residues. Looked up from germline, CDR1 is MNHEY and CDR2 is SVGAGI.

This chain connects TRBV6-6 to TRBJ2-7, with D tentatively TRBD1 (6 bases). CDR3 size: 14 residues. The V gene lost 0 bases and the J gene lost 4 bases, with 10 bases spanning the gap. Looked up from germline, CDR1 is MNHNY and CDR2 is SVGAGI (reference sequence). The CDR3 nucleotides are TGTGCCAGCAGTTACTCTTCAGGGGCGTACGAGCAGTACTTC. Its protein is CASSYSSGAYEQYF.

The V and J genes are TRBV7-2 and TRBJ1-3; D possibly corresponds to TRBD1 (6 bases). The germline V gene has CDR1 SGHTA and CDR2 FQGNSA. CDR3 length: 14 residues. V lost 1 base to trimming and J lost 9 bases, with 13 bases between them. Written as DNA, the CDR3 is TGTGCCAGCAGCTTAGGCCGGGGGGCGCCCACCATATATTTT. Translation gives CASSLGRGAPTIYF.

The V and J genes are TRBV18 and TRBJ2-1; 9 positions match TRBD2. The CDR3 totals 17 residues. V was pared by 6 bases and J by 8 bases, with 17 bases of the junction left unmatched. The germline gives CDR1 KGHSH, CDR2 LQKENI. The CDR3 DNA follows: TGTGCCAGCTCCCCATTTTTCATGGCTAGCGGGGTAGATGAGCAGTTCTTC. Translating gives CASSPFFMASGVDEQFF.

CDR3 sequence reads: CASSFRGQPYANTGELFF. As DNA, the CDR3 is TGTGCCAGCAGTTTCCGAGGACAGCCGTACGCGAACACCGGGGAGCTGTTTTTT. This sequence joins TRBV7-2 and TRBJ2-2; TRBD1 might be the D (6 bases). The CDR3 is 18 residues long. The germline CDR1 and CDR2 sequences are SGHTA and FQGNSA. The V end lost 6 bases, the J end lost 0 bases, and 20 bases lay between the germline ends.

This clone was seen only once. This rearrangement joins TRBV4-1 to TRBJ1-6; tentative D call: TRBD1 (5 bases). This CDR3 spans 20 amino acids. V was trimmed by 4 bases and J by 4 bases, leaving 26 bases between them. Looked up from germline, CDR1 is MGHRA and CDR2 is YSYEKL. CDR3 nucleotide sequence: TGCGCCAGCAGCCGACAACAGGATTTAAAGTCTCTTAAATATAATTCACCCCTCCACTTT. Translating gives CASSRQQDLKSLKYNSPLHF.

There are a few counts of this clone. The chain recombines TRBV6-5 with TRBJ2-1, with TRBD1 matching over 8 bases. The CDR3 has 15 amino acids. Germline V gene data show CDR1 as MNHEY and CDR2 as SVGAGI. V was clipped by 2 bases and J by 5 bases; unmatched bases: 5. The CDR3 protein is CASSYQGASHNEQFF. CDR3 bases: TGTGCCAGCAGTTACCAGGGGGCTAGCCACAATGAGCAGTTCTTC.

The chain carries TRBV7-8 and TRBJ1-1; D possibly corresponds to TRBD1 (5 bases). The CDR3 consists of 16 residues. Germline-derived CDR1 and CDR2 are SGHVS and FQNEAQ. V was trimmed by 2 bases and J by 0 bases, leaving 13 bases between them. Written as DNA, the CDR3 is TGTGCCAGCAGCTTATTGGGGGGTCTCCTGAACACTGAAGCTTTCTTT. Protein sequence: CASSLLGGLLNTEAFF.

The chain is built from TRBV4-1 and TRBJ2-3; possibly TRBD1 or TRBD2 for D (7 bases each). The CDR3 contains 16 residues. The V gene lost 4 bases and the J gene lost 3 bases, with 17 bases spanning the gap. Germline V gene sequence: CDR1 MGHRA, CDR2 YSYEKL. This chain's CDR3 is CASSRNRGGRTDTQYF. The CDR3 coding sequence is TGCGCCAGCAGCCGCAACAGGGGAGGGAGAACAGATACGCAGTATTTT.

The chain links TRBV27 to TRBJ1-1, with D hard to call. V was trimmed by 7 bases and J by 3 bases, leaving 12 bases between them. Germline V gene data show CDR1 as MNHEY and CDR2 as SMNVEV (reference sequence). The CDR3 consists of 13 residues. The CDR3 reads CASMKRFDTEAFF. DNA for the CDR3: TGTGCCAGCATGAAGAGGTTTGACACTGAAGCTTTCTTT.

The CDR3 here is CASSLWNQPQHF. CDR3 DNA: TGTGCCTCCTCATTGTGGAATCAGCCCCAGCATTTT. The V call is TRBV19, the J call TRBJ1-5, with unresolved D. The CDR3 contains 12 residues. Trimming shortened V by 11 bases and J by 4 bases, and 12 bases separated the two germline ends. Per germline, CDR1 LNHDA and CDR2 SQIVND (reference sequence).

The rearrangement uses TRBV18 and TRBJ1-1; D possibly corresponds to TRBD1 (6 bases). Trimming pared 4 bases from V and 0 bases from J, leaving 12 bases between. The CDR3 totals 15 residues. Per germline, CDR1 KGHSH and CDR2 LQKENI. The CDR3 nucleotides are TGTGCCAGCTCACTGGGACATGCCATGAACACTGAAGCTTTCTTT. Its protein product is CASSLGHAMNTEAFF.

V is TRBV6-6 and J is TRBJ1-5; maybe TRBD1 (5 bases). The CDR3 is made up of 15 amino acids. Germline V gene sequence: CDR1 MNHNY, CDR2 SVGAGI (reference sequence). V was shortened by 2 bases and J by 7 bases, with 15 bases between the two germline ends. The CDR3 DNA reads TGTGCCAGCAGTTACGGGTCTGGGGCGGGGCAGCCCCAGCATTTT. Translation gives CASSYGSGAGQPQHF.

The chain is built from TRBV13 and TRBJ1-1; 8 bases line up with TRBD1. The V gene's germline CDR1 is PRHDT and CDR2 FYEKMQ (reference sequence). The junction had 11 bases not matched to a gene; V was cut back by 5 bases and J by 6 bases. The CDR3 extends over 15 amino acids. The CDR3 DNA reads as TGTGCCAGCAGCCGGCCCCGACAGGGGAGGCCTGAAGCTTTCTTT. This encodes CASSRPRQGRPEAFF.

The V call is TRBV6-1, the J call TRBJ2-1; D gene ambiguous. Germline CDR1 reads MNHNS; CDR2 reads SASEGT. V lost 1 base and J 10 bases, leaving 14 bases between the germline ends. The CDR3 runs 14 residues. In DNA, the CDR3 is TGTGCCAGCAGTGAAGTGCAAGGAAGCGTGGAGCAGTTCTTC. Translation gives CASSEVQGSVEQFF.

The chain has TRBV6-6 and TRBJ2-5; D call uncertain. Germline assignment: CDR1 MNHNY and CDR2 SVGAGI (reference sequence). The V end was cut by 6 bases, the J end by 0 bases, with 8 bases between. The CDR3 sequence is 13 residues long. CDR3 sequence: CASSRRYQETQYF. The CDR3 DNA follows: TGTGCCAGCAGCCGACGGTACCAAGAGACCCAGTACTTC.

In its sample, this clone was seen once. The chain has TRBV2 and TRBJ1-2, with 8 bases aligning to TRBD1. The germline gives CDR1 SNHLY, CDR2 FYNNEI. With 1 base clipped from V and 8 bases from J, the junction kept 6 bases outside the gene matches. This CDR3 is 14 amino acids long. The CDR3 is CASSEGRGRMGYTF. CDR3 nucleotides: TGTGCCAGCAGTGAAGGCAGGGGGCGAATGGGCTACACCTTC.

CDR3 nucleotide sequence: TGTGCCAGCAGTGAAGCGAGGGGTCAGCCCCAGCATTTT. Its protein product is CASSEARGQPQHF. This sequence joins TRBV2 and TRBJ1-5; tentative D call: TRBD1 (5 bases). Germline CDR1 and CDR2: SNHLY and FYNNEI. Trimming left V 0 bases short and J 6 bases short, with 6 bases between. The CDR3 length is 13 residues. The full variable domain, rest sourced from reference TRBV2 and TRBJ1-5, is EPEVTQTPSHQVTQMGQEVILRCVPISNHLYFYWYRQILGQKVEFLVSFYNNEISEKSEIFDDQFSVERPDGSNFTLKIRSTKLEDSAMYFCASSEARGQPQHFGDGTRLSIL.

V gene TRBV6-5 combines with J gene TRBJ2-2; 8 bases align to TRBD1. V was pared by 6 bases and J by 7 bases, with 7 bases of the junction left unmatched. This CDR3 is built from 14 residues. From germline, CDR1 is MNHEY and CDR2 SVGAGI. DNA of the CDR3: TGTGCCAGCAGCCGCAGGGGGCTCGGCGGGGAGCTGTTTTTT. Protein sequence: CASSRRGLGGELFF.

V usage is TRBV5-1 and J usage is TRBJ1-4; D possibly corresponds to TRBD1 (6 bases). The CDR3 contains 15 residues. V gave up 2 bases and J gave up 6 bases, with 14 bases separating them. Germline lookup yields CDR1 SGHRS and CDR2 YFSETQ. The chain's CDR3 is CASSLTDSSYEKLFF. CDR3 coding DNA: TGCGCCAGCAGCTTAACGGACAGTTCCTATGAAAAACTGTTTTTT.

The V and J genes are TRBV11-1 and TRBJ2-1; D is unresolved. V dropped 3 bases and J dropped 2 bases, with 5 bases sitting between them. Germline V lookup: CDR1 SGHAT, CDR2 FQDESV (reference sequence). This CDR3 region has 13 residues. The CDR3 here is CASSFRAYNEQFF. The CDR3 DNA reads as TGTGCCAGCAGCTTCCGGGCCTACAATGAGCAGTTCTTC.

The genes are TRBV29-1 and TRBJ1-2, with 8 bases lining up with TRBD1. The CDR3 contains 15 residues. The germline V gene encodes CDR1 SQVTM and CDR2 ANQGSEA. The V segment lost 1 base and the J segment 2 bases; nucleotides outside the gene matches: 6. As DNA, the CDR3 is TGCAGCGTTGAAGTCGTGGCAGGGGGCAACTATGGCTACACCTTC. It yields the protein CSVEVVAGGNYGYTF.

The V and J genes are TRBV27 and TRBJ2-1; possibly TRBD2 for D (6 bases). The CDR3 consists of 14 residues. The germline V gene has CDR1 MNHEY and CDR2 SMNVEV (reference sequence). V was clipped by 6 bases and J by 6 bases, with 15 bases between them. The DNA of the CDR3 is TGTGCCAGCAGGGAGGCGGGGCTGGGCAATGAGCAGTTCTTC. Amino acids: CASREAGLGNEQFF.

In this sample, this clone turned up once. The rearrangement links TRBV14 to TRBJ2-5, with D uncertain. There are 16 residues in the CDR3. Looked up from germline, CDR1 is SGHDN and CDR2 is FVKESK. V lost 0 bases, J lost 0 bases, and 11 bases lay in between. CDR3 sequence reads: CASSQDSYNNQETQYF. CDR3 nucleotide sequence: TGTGCCAGCAGCCAAGATAGCTATAACAACCAAGAGACCCAGTACTTC.